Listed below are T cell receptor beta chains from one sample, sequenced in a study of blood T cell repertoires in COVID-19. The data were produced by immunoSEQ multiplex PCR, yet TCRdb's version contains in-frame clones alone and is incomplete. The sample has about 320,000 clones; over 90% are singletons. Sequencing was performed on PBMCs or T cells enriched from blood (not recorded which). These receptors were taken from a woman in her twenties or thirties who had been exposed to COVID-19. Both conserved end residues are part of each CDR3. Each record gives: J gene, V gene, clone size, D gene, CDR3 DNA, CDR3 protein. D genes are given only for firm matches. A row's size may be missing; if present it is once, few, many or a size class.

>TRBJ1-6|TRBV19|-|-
TGTGCCAGTAGTATGCTAGGGGATAATTCACCCCTCCACTTT
CASSMLGDNSPLHF
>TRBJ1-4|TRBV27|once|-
TGTGCCAGCAGACGGACACAATTTCCAACTAATGAAAAACTGTTTTTT
CASRRTQFPTNEKLFF
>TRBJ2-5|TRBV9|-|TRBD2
TGTGCCAGCAGCTTAAGCGGGGGGGAGGAGACCCAGTACTTC
CASSLSGGEETQYF
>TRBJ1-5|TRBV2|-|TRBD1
TGTGCCAGCAGTGACCGCAAGACAGGGTATCAGCCCCAGCATTTT
CASSDRKTGYQPQHF
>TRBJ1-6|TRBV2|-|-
TGTGCCAGCCGCGGGACGGTCCCAAATTCACCCCTCCACTTT
CASRGTVPNSPLHF
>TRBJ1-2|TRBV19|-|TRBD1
TGTGCCAGTAGGACCGGGACAGGGATGGACTATGGCTACACCTTC
CASRTGTGMDYGYTF
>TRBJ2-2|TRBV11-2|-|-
TGTGCCAGCAGCATATTAACAACTCCAGGAATCGGGGAGCTGTTTTTT
CASSILTTPGIGELFF
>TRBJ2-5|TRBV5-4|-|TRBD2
TGTGCCAGCAGCTTGGCTCTAGCGGGGGGGCCAGGGGAGACCCAGTACTTC
CASSLALAGGPGETQYF
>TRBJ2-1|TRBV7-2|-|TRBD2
TGTGCCAGCAGCTTATCGGGGGGGGCAACCTACAATGAGCAGTTCTTC
CASSLSGGATYNEQFF
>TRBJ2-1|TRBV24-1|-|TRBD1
TGTGCCACCAGCCCGACCCGGGACAGGGGTAATGAGCAGTTCTTC
CATSPTRDRGNEQFF
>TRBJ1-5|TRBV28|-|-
TGTGCCAGCACCGACGGACGGACTTTTAATCAGCCCCAGCATTTT
CASTDGRTFNQPQHF
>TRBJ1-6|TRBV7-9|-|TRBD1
TGTGCCAGCAGCTACGACAGGGTGAATTCACCCCTCCACTTT
CASSYDRVNSPLHF
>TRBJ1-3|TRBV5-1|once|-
TGCGCCAGCAGACGGACGGACAGTCCCGAGTACACCATATATTTT
CASRRTDSPEYTIYF
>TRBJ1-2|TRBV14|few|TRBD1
TGTGCCAGCAGCCCGACAGGGGAATATAACTATGGCTACACCTTC
CASSPTGEYNYGYTF
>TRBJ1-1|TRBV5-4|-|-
TGTGCCAGCAGCGAGATCGCGAACACTGAAGCTTTCTTT
CASSEIANTEAFF
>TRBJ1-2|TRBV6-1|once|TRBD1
TGTGCCAGCAGTGAAGCTGCCGGGACAGGGGGATCTGGCTACACCTTC
CASSEAAGTGGSGYTF
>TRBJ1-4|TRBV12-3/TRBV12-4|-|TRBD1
TGTGCCAGCAGCCCTGGACAGGGAGGAAAACTGTTTTTT
CASSPGQGGKLFF
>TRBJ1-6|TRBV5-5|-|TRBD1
TGTGCCAGCAGCTTTAAAAGGGACAGCCTCCATGGGGCCCTCCACTTT
CASSFKRDSLHGALHF
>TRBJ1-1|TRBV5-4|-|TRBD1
TGTGCCAGCAGCTTTTTAGGGGGCGCAGACACTGAAGCTTTCTTT
CASSFLGGADTEAFF
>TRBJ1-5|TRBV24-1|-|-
TGTGCCACCAGTGATTCTTCGCGGCCATTTCAGCATTTT
CATSDSSRPFQHF
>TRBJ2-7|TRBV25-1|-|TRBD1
TGTGCCAGCAGTGAGCGCGGGACAGGGGGATACGAGCAGTACTTC
CASSERGTGGYEQYF
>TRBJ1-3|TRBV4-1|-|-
TGCGCCAGCAGCAACCTAGACAGGCCTGGAAACACCATATATTTT
CASSNLDRPGNTIYF
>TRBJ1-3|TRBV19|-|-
TGTGCCAGTAGTATCATGGGAAACACCATATATTTT
CASSIMGNTIYF
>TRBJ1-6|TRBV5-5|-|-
TGTGCCAGCAGCTTGGCACGGGCCTATAATTCACCCCTCCACTTT
CASSLARAYNSPLHF
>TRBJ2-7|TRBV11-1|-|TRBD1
TGTGCCAGCAGCTTCTACAGGGGAACCTACGAGCAGTACTTC
CASSFYRGTYEQYF
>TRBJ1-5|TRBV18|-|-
TGTGCCAGCTCTGGGACAAATAGCAATCAGCCCCAGCATTTT
CASSGTNSNQPQHF
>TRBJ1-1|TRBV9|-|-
TGTGCCAGCAGCGTAAGAGGGCTGGGCACTGAAGCTTTCTTT
CASSVRGLGTEAFF
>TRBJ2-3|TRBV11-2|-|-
TGTGCCAGCAGCCCCCTTCGGGGGGCTACAGATACGCAGTATTTT
CASSPLRGATDTQYF
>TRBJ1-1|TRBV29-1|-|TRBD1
TGCAGCGGCGGACAGGGGAACACTGAAGCTTTCTTT
CSGGQGNTEAFF
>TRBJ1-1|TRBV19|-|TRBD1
TGTGCCAGTAGAAGATACAGGGGGCTGTCTGCCATGAACACTGAAGCTTTCTTT
CASRRYRGLSAMNTEAFF
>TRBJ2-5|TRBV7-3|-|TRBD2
TGTGCCAGCAGCTTAGGGTTAGCGGGGGGTCAAGAGACCCAGTACTTC
CASSLGLAGGQETQYF
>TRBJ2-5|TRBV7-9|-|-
TGTGCCAGCAGCCCAGGGTACCAAGAGACCCAGTACTTC
CASSPGYQETQYF
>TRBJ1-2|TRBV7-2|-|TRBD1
TGTGCCAGCAGCTTAGGACAGGGGTTAATTAACTATGGCTACACCTTC
CASSLGQGLINYGYTF
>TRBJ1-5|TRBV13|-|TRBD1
TGTGCCAGCAGCCTTGGGACAGGGGGTAGCAATCAGCCCCAGCATTTT
CASSLGTGGSNQPQHF
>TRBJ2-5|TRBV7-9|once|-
TGTGCCAGCAGCGTCCAGGGGCAAGAGACCCAGTACTTC
CASSVQGQETQYF
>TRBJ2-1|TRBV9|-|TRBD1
TGTGCCAGCAGCGTAGACAGGGGGGCCCCCTACAATGAGCAGTTCTTC
CASSVDRGAPYNEQFF
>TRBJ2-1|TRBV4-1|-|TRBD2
TGCGCCAGCAGCCAGGGGGGACTAGCGGCCAATGAGCAGTTCTTC
CASSQGGLAANEQFF
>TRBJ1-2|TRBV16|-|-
TGTGCCAGCAGCCAATCCCGGACACTCAACTATGGCTACACCTTC
CASSQSRTLNYGYTF
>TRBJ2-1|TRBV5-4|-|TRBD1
TGTGCCAGCAGCTTGGGAGGGGGCGTTACGAATGAGCAGTTCTTC
CASSLGGGVTNEQFF